This TCR beta chain comes out of a study of OX40 agonist ivuxolimab in advanced cancers. Whole-study context: The drug used for patients, ivuxolimab, was an agonistic anti-OX40 (CD134) antibody. General study points: The average count of expanded clones was higher among CD8+ T cells than among CD4+. At 0.1 to 3.0 mg/kg, clonal expansion of CD4+ and CD8+ blood T cells had occurred by week 6.

Regarding this clone: The antigen is undetermined.

V lost 1 base and J lost 4, with 10 bases in between. The CDR3 runs 14 residues. Germline V gives CDR1 SGHVS, CDR2 FNYEAQ. Libraries were prepared by immunoSEQ multiplex PCR; TCRdb keeps only in-frame clonotypes and omits some of them. The table includes around 70,000 clones, approximately 90% detected once. The source is an adult with an advanced solid tumor such as melanoma, head and neck, liver or kidney cancer. The chain links TRBV7-6 to TRBJ1-2; no definite D call. Sequenced here: CD4+ or CD8+ T cells sorted from blood, sampled in a trial of the OX40 agonist ivuxolimab. The CDR3 DNA reads as TGTGCCAGCAGCTTAGGGGAGCAAGGCTATGGCTACACCTTC. It encodes CASSLGEQGYGYTF.